The clone carrying this T cell receptor (beta chain) was observed a handful of times. Its matching antigen is unknown. These data originate in a study of T-cell reconstitution after alpha-beta-depleted transplantation in children. Study-wide results and limits: Newly produced T cells mostly provided counts and TCRbeta diversity after one year, as hyperexpanded clones declined. Reportedly, roughly two months post-transplant, alpha-beta T cells arose from several hundred expanded graft clones. TCRbeta diversity was high at day 60 in some patients (a result of surviving recipient T cells and thymic progenitors).

CDR3 size: 17 residues. Per the germline V gene, CDR1 is LGHNA and CDR2 is YSLEER. Losses at the gene ends were 2 bases for V and 0 bases for J; bases not matched to a gene: 8. Unique molecular identifiers were built into the TCRbeta library. TCRdb fed the PCR reads into MiXCR, producing one record per CDR3 protein. This sample yields around 450,000 distinct CDR3 sequences, of which about 10% are seen a single time; around 2% belongs to the top ten. This TCR derives from a child aged 2 to 10 with inherited bone marrow failure, due to receive a stem cell transplant. The source material was PBMCs, sampled before TCRalphabeta/CD19-depleted stem cell transplant. The rearrangement uses TRBV4-3 and TRBJ2-7, with 9 bases matching TRBD2. As DNA, the CDR3 is TGCGCCAGCAGCCAATTTGGAGCGGGAGGCCTCTCCTACGAGCAGTACTTC. Protein sequence: CASSQFGAGGLSYEQYF.